This TCR beta chain stems from a study of blood T cells in healthy people across ages (dated by TCRdb to between 2014 and 2017). Regarding the study in general: In model experiments, template switching captured about one uniquely barcoded TCR beta cDNA molecule for every two T cells. To track age-related changes in TCR beta repertoire diversity, the study relied on deep sequencing normalized with unique cDNA molecular identifiers. Donors were grouped into four age groups: young (average about 15 years), middle-aged (about 40), aged (62) and long-lived (approximately 75). Using the same blood draw, the study looked at two additional independent replicas of 1 million unique cDNA reads for two donors, one aged 18 to 30 and the other aged 80 or older. Donors of different ages were randomly distributed across sequencing lanes to avoid experimental bias.

The method was 5' RACE. The sequencing machine was an Illumina HiSeq 2500. The second PCR ran for roughly 7 to 11 cycles and used a J-beta primer mix along with a sample-barcoded 5' primer. A unique molecular identifier was introduced onto each TCR beta cDNA molecule by a template-switch 5' adaptor carrying 12 random nucleotides. At least 3 million CDR3-containing paired-end reads were obtained from each sample. All of the RNA was converted into first-strand cDNA using the Mint cDNA synthesis kit, with a TRBC-specific oligonucleotide serving as the primer. All cDNA was treated with uracil-DNA glycosylase and then went through a first 18-cycle PCR with the universal primers M1SS and BC2_uni_R. Per the authors' processing: For normalization, 1 million high-quality reads, each with a distinct molecular identifier, were randomly selected from each sample. Instead of being binned into consensus sequences, reads that shared molecular identifiers were thrown out. MiTCR, with a Q25 quality threshold and the strictest error-elimination algorithm, was used for CDR3 identification, clonotype clustering and error correction. A nonparametric unseen species model with Euler transformation was used to estimate lower-bound total TCR beta diversity. The raw public reads went through TCRdb reprocessing: fastp at Q25, MiXCR clone calling, in-frame beta chains kept. Rows with one shared CDR3 protein collapse into an entry with the most common genes and DNA. The V and J calls shown here were made by TCRdb, not taken from the authors' results. For this sample there are hundreds of thousands of distinct CDR3 sequences; roughly 58% appear just once. Jointly, the top ten make up about two fifths of the sample.

The junction shows trimming of 4 bases on V and 5 bases on J, and the gene matches do not reach 6 bases of it. Taken from the germline V gene, the CDR1 and CDR2 loops are MDHEN and SYDVKM. Counted from cysteine to phenylalanine, this CDR3 has 15 amino acids. The DNA shown is the 45-base CDR3, in frame from base 1. A note on this clonotype: This clone's antigen is unknown. No clone much larger than this one lies a single base away; base qualities are absent.

The study at large found these results: The percentage of naive T cells measured by flow cytometry correlated strongly with observed TCR beta diversity. Compared with the aged group, the long-lived group had more naive CD4+ T cells, fewer expanded clones and increased TCR diversity, a pattern suggesting age selection. Because profiling used bulk unsorted PBMCs, naive and antigen-experienced compartments could not be compared conclusively. Observed TCR beta diversity per million T cells fell roughly linearly with age, and a significant reduction was already apparent by age about 43. Estimates of total diversity from one million sequenced T cells were regarded as lower bounds and underestimates. Because donor CMV infection status was unknown, age-related changes in expanded clonotypes were potentially confounded.

Donors were a few dozen systemically healthy Caucasian individuals from Russia aged roughly 6 to 100 years. Ten milliliters of peripheral blood were drawn from each donor into EDTA-treated Vacutainer tubes. PBMCs were isolated by Ficoll-Paque density-gradient centrifugation, with at least 7 million obtained per sample. Total RNA, at least 6 micrograms per sample, was extracted from PBMCs with Trizol reagent. Naive CD45RAhigh/CD27high T cell percentages were measured by flow cytometry on a PBMC aliquot from every donor. The sample comprised blood. The sequence derives from a man aged 55 to 69 in good health. This chain is built from TRBV28 and TRBJ1-5; TRBD1 agrees with 9 junctional bases. For the CDR3, the sequence is CASSSPGQGDQPQHF. The DNA sequence is as follows: TGTGCCAGCAGTTCCCCGGGACAGGGAGATCAGCCCCAGCATTTT.